The 24 T cell receptor beta chains listed next were all sequenced from one sample in a study of T cells in Graves' hyperthyroidism and ophthalmopathy. RNA transcripts gave rise to amplified TCR beta CDR3 regions. In the first-round RT-PCR of the TCR CDR3, the HTBI primer set was used. TCRdb recomputed calls from the multiplex PCR reads with MiXCR, one row per CDR3 protein. The repertoire holds under 800,000 distinct CDR3 sequences, with 12% to 15% as singletons. Material for sequencing was blood. Every receptor here comes from a woman between 18 and 29 years old with Graves' hyperthyroidism.

This clonotype occurred a few times. The chain couples TRBV14 to TRBJ2-1; a possible D gene is TRBD2 (6 bases). With 2 bases removed from V and 6 bases from J, the gap between germline ends came to 23 bases. This CDR3 contains 18 residues. Germline CDR1 and CDR2: SGHDN and FVKESK. This CDR3 reads CASSQTERRGLWANEQFF. CDR3 nucleotide sequence: TGTGCCAGCAGCCAAACGGAGCGGAGGGGCCTTTGGGCCAATGAGCAGTTCTTC.

This chain links TRBV9 with TRBJ2-5; maybe TRBD2 (5 bases). The germline V gene encodes CDR1 SGDLS and CDR2 YYNGEE. The CDR3 runs 15 residues. V lost 4 bases and J 0 bases, leaving 13 bases between the germline ends. The CDR3 DNA reads as TGTGCCAGCAGCCGCGACTATAGGTACCAAGAGACCCAGTACTTC. Its protein is CASSRDYRYQETQYF. Together with reference TRBV9 and TRBJ2-5, the CDR3 gives the full variable domain: DSGVTQTPKHLITATGQRVTLRCSPRSGDLSVYWYQQSLDQGLQFLIQYYNGEERAKGNILERFSAQQFPDLHSELNLSSLELGDSALYFCASSRDYRYQETQYFGPGTRLLVL.

This clonotype came up many times. The J gene is TRBJ2-7, the V gene TRBV12-3 or TRBV12-4; D perhaps matches TRBD1 (5 bases). This CDR3 region has 17 residues. Trimming removed 6 bases at V and 5 bases at J, with 26 bases between. CDR3 DNA: TGTGCCAGCAGCCTGGACACAGTAGCCGGACCCACCCACGAGCAGTACTTC. Residues: CASSLDTVAGPTHEQYF.

This clonotype was counted many times. The V call is TRBV28, the J call TRBJ1-2; tentative D call: TRBD1 (6 bases). The CDR3 is made up of 13 amino acids. Germline V CDR1 and CDR2: MDHEN, SYDVKM. The V end lost 6 bases, the J end lost 4 bases, and 12 bases lay between the germline ends. CDR3 protein: CASRSAGAYGYTF. CDR3 nucleotides: TGTGCCAGCAGATCGGCAGGGGCCTATGGCTACACCTTC.

This rearrangement joins TRBV7-9 to TRBJ2-7; TRBD2 matches 13 bases. V shed 4 bases, J shed 4 bases, and the junction held 10 bases outside the gene matches. The CDR3 totals 17 residues. Germline V lookup: CDR1 SEHNR, CDR2 FQNEAQ (reference sequence). This chain's CDR3 is CASSSTPGTSGKYEQYF. The CDR3 region has the DNA TGTGCCAGCAGCTCAACTCCCGGGACTAGCGGGAAATACGAGCAGTACTTC.

This clonotype was counted many times. The chain carries TRBV29-1 and TRBJ2-1; 8 bases are shared with TRBD2. The CDR3 has 13 amino acids. J was trimmed by 9 bases and V by 2 bases; bases with no gene match: 6. CDR1 and CDR2 from the germline V gene are SQVTM and ANQGSEA. The CDR3 sequence is CSVESGRRSEQFF. The CDR3 DNA reads as TGCAGCGTTGAAAGCGGGAGAAGGTCTGAGCAGTTCTTC.

Ten or more counts support this clonotype. The chain employs TRBV2 and TRBJ2-7; D not resolved. The germline V gene has CDR1 SNHLY and CDR2 FYNNEI. This CDR3 has 13 amino acids. With 7 bases removed from V and 4 bases from J, the gap between germline ends came to 14 bases. In nucleotides, the CDR3 is TGTGCCAGCACCCCGACTCCATTTTACGAGCAGTACTTC. Translation gives CASTPTPFYEQYF.

This clonotype was recorded at least ten times. The chain recombines TRBV7-9 with TRBJ2-1, with 11 nucleotides matching TRBD2. The CDR3 has 14 amino acids. V shed 5 bases and J 6 bases; nucleotides not matched to a gene: 3. CDR1 and CDR2 from the germline V gene are SEHNR and FQNEAQ (reference sequence). The chain's CDR3 is CASSVSGRANEQFF. The CDR3, as DNA: TGTGCCAGCAGCGTTAGCGGGAGGGCCAATGAGCAGTTCTTC.

The table lists this clonotype with many counts. The rearrangement links TRBV11-2 to TRBJ1-1, with a weak D call TRBD1 (5 bases). The ends were cut back, 6 bases at V and 1 base at J, with 12 bases in the middle. Germline CDR1 and CDR2: SGHAT and FQNNGV. CDR3 size: 14 residues. The chain's CDR3 is CASRSGLGNTEAFF. CDR3 nucleotides: TGTGCCAGCAGGTCGGGGCTGGGGAACACTGAAGCTTTCTTT.

This clonotype was detected ten times or more. This sequence joins TRBV6-6 and TRBJ1-2; D unresolved. The ends were cut back, 0 bases at V and 5 bases at J, with 13 bases in the middle. The CDR3 is 15 amino acids. The germline gives CDR1 MNHNY, CDR2 SVGAGI (reference sequence). CDR3 loop: CASSYSGYSNYGYTF. The DNA for the CDR3 is TGTGCCAGCAGTTACTCTGGGTACAGCAATTATGGCTACACCTTC.

This rearrangement joins TRBV2 to TRBJ2-2; D unresolved. The V and J ends lost 0 bases and 6 bases respectively, with 11 bases between them. This CDR3 has 15 residues. Germline loops: CDR1 SNHLY, CDR2 FYNNEI. CDR3 bases: TGTGCCAGCAGTGAAGCGGAGTATGGTGCCGGGGAGCTGTTTTTT. This encodes CASSEAEYGAGELFF.

Many counts were recorded for this clonotype. The chain uses TRBV20-1 and TRBJ1-5, with 7 bases matching TRBD1. Unmatched junction bases numbered 9, after V lost 7 bases and J lost 9 bases. The CDR3 has 12 amino acids. CDR1 and CDR2 from the germline V gene are DFQATT and SNEGSKA (reference sequence). The CDR3 loop is CSVQGDFGPQHF. Written as DNA, the CDR3 is TGCAGTGTCCAGGGGGACTTCGGGCCCCAGCATTTT.

The V call is TRBV11-2, the J call TRBJ1-1; D call uncertain. CDR3 length: 16 residues. V lost 5 bases and J 0 bases, leaving 16 bases between the germline ends. CDR1 and CDR2 (germline): SGHAT, FQNNGV. Written as DNA, the CDR3 is TGTGCCAGCAGCCCGACGGGTGGGCTTTTGAACACTGAAGCTTTCTTT. Translation gives CASSPTGGLLNTEAFF.

The J gene is TRBJ1-1, the V gene TRBV29-1; 7 nucleotides match TRBD1. The CDR3 extends over 15 amino acids. V was clipped by 3 bases and J by 4 bases; unmatched bases: 11. Germline lookup yields CDR1 SQVTM and CDR2 ANQGSEA. DNA for the CDR3: TGCAGCGTTGAGGTGGTCGGACAGGTGAGCACTGAAGCTTTCTTT. Its translation: CSVEVVGQVSTEAFF.

The sample holds many counts of this clonotype. The chain recombines TRBV30 with TRBJ2-7; D unresolved. Between the trimmed V and J ends, which lost 2 bases and 2 bases, there was a span of 10 bases. The germline V gene encodes CDR1 GTSNPN and CDR2 SVGIG (reference sequence). The CDR3 consists of 13 residues. CDR3 in amino acids: CAWSRDRTYEQYF. Written as DNA, the CDR3 is TGTGCCTGGAGTAGAGACCGTACCTACGAGCAGTACTTC.

With regard to this clonotype: A much larger clone differs by one base, so this may be a read error. The V gene is TRBV11-2, the J gene TRBJ2-7; no reliable D call. Trimming removed 5 bases at V and 3 bases at J, with 8 bases between. CDR1 SGHAT and CDR2 FQNNGV come from the germline V gene. The CDR3 consists of 12 residues. CDR3 sequence: CASSQVFYEQYF. CDR3 nucleotides: TGTGCCAGCAGCCAAGTCTTCTACGAGCAGTACTTC.

The genes are TRBV28 and TRBJ2-5; D is perhaps TRBD1 or TRBD2 (5 bases each). Germline V gene sequence: CDR1 MDHEN, CDR2 SYDVKM. The CDR3 extends over 15 amino acids. Trimming shortened V by 10 bases and J by 1 base, and 19 bases separated the two germline ends. In nucleotides, the CDR3 is TGTGCCACCTCCCCGGGGCAGACCTTCCAAGAGACCCAGTACTTC. As protein: CATSPGQTFQETQYF.

This clonotype was detected ten times or more. This chain connects TRBV28 to TRBJ2-7; no clear D gene. The germline gives CDR1 MDHEN, CDR2 SYDVKM. Between the trimmed V and J ends, which lost 6 bases and 3 bases, there was a span of 12 bases. CDR3 length: 13 residues. CDR3 in amino acids: CASSSGPYYEQYF. CDR3 coding DNA: TGTGCCAGCAGCTCCGGGCCCTACTACGAGCAGTACTTC.

This clonotype was observed at least ten times. V and J are TRBV20-1 and TRBJ2-2, with 8 bases lining up with TRBD1. V was clipped by 3 bases and J by 2 bases; unmatched bases: 11. Germline lookup yields CDR1 DFQATT and CDR2 SNEGSKA (reference sequence). This CDR3 is built from 17 residues. In nucleotides, the CDR3 is TGCAGTGCTAGGGGGACAGGCTCGGGCGGTAACACCGGGGAGCTGTTTTTT. It specifies CSARGTGSGGNTGELFF.

A few counts support this clonotype. The chain links TRBV9 to TRBJ2-7; D unresolved. The germline V gene has CDR1 SGDLS and CDR2 YYNGEE. With 0 bases removed from V and 1 base from J, the gap between germline ends came to 11 bases. The CDR3 covers 15 residues. The CDR3 spells CASSVASTASYEQYF. The CDR3 DNA reads as TGTGCCAGCAGCGTAGCTTCCACAGCTTCCTACGAGCAGTACTTC.

This clonotype was detected many times. The chain links TRBV18 to TRBJ2-3; D uncertain. Germline-derived CDR1 and CDR2 are KGHSH and LQKENI. V lost 3 bases and J lost 12, with 4 bases in between. The CDR3 has 9 amino acids. CDR3 DNA sequence: TGTGCCAGCTCACCGGGTCAGTATTTT. This gives the protein CASSPGQYF.

The rearrangement uses TRBV13 and TRBJ2-7, with D possibly TRBD2 on 5 matching bases. V was pared by 8 bases and J by 2 bases, with 16 bases between. Germline V gene lookup returns CDR1 PRHDT and CDR2 FYEKMQ (reference sequence). The CDR3 totals 14 residues. CDR3 nucleotide sequence: TGTGCCAGCCGCCGGGCGGGCCATGCCTACGAGCAGTACTTC. Translated: CASRRAGHAYEQYF. Variable domain in full (rest from reference TRBV13 and TRBJ2-7): AAGVIQSPRHLIKEKRETATLKCYPIPRHDTVYWYQQGPGQDPQFLISFYEKMQSDKGSIPDRFSAQQFSDYHSELNMSSLELGDSALYFCASRRAGHAYEQYFGPGTRLTVT.

This clonotype was counted at least ten times. This chain uses TRBV11-1 with TRBJ2-7, with 8 bases aligning to TRBD1. V gave up 5 bases and J gave up 2 bases; unmatched junction bases: 8. The CDR3 is made up of 15 amino acids. Per the germline V gene, CDR1 is SGHAT and CDR2 is FQDESV (reference sequence). This CDR3 is CASSPSQGATYEQYF. CDR3 bases: TGTGCCAGCAGCCCCAGTCAGGGGGCAACCTACGAGCAGTACTTC. The complete variable domain, with remaining parts taken from reference TRBV11-1 and TRBJ2-7, reads EAEVAQSPRYKITEKSQAVAFWCDPISGHATLYWYRQILGQGPELLVQFQDESVVDDSQLPKDRFSAERLKGVDSTLKIQPAELGDSAMYLCASSPSQGATYEQYFGPGTRLTVT.

V is TRBV19 and J is TRBJ1-5, with TRBD1 matching 9 bases. V lost 7 bases, J lost 1 base, and 11 bases stayed unmatched. This CDR3 has 17 amino acids. CDR1 is LNHDA, CDR2 SQIVND, per germline (reference sequence). The CDR3 DNA reads as TGTGCCAGTACCCCCGGGACAGGGAGGAGAAGCAATCAGCCCCAGCATTTT. This encodes CASTPGTGRRSNQPQHF.